This is a list of T cell receptor beta chains from one sample in a study of CD8 T cells in ankylosing spondylitis. TCRdb redid the calling of the 5' RACE reads with MiXCR, one entry per CDR3 protein. Of 250,000 or so distinct CDR3 sequences in the sample, 20% to 30% were seen once. Sequencing was performed on blood, either unsorted or a sorted T cell fraction (not recorded which). These receptors originate from a male donor with ankylosing spondylitis or in good health (not recorded which). Both conserved end residues are part of each CDR3. A D gene is named only where the DNA matches it firmly. Clone size, where shown, is once, few, many, or a class for clones that have expanded.

many	TRBD2	TRBV3-1	TRBJ2-5	CASSQDRRTRGETQYF	TGTGCCAGCAGCCAAGATCGGCGCACGCGGGGGGAGACCCAGTACTTC
many	TRBD1	TRBV7-9	TRBJ2-5	CASSLDRVRETQYF	TGTGCCAGCAGCTTGGACAGGGTTCGAGAGACCCAGTACTTC
few	-	TRBV30	TRBJ2-3	CAWSHGGSTDTQYF	TGTGCCTGGAGTCACGGGGGAAGCACAGATACGCAGTATTTT
many	TRBD2	TRBV9	TRBJ2-5	CASSVDSGGAWETQYF	TGTGCCAGCAGCGTAGATAGCGGGGGGGCGTGGGAGACCCAGTACTTC
-	TRBD1	TRBV20-1	TRBJ2-3	CSALPSGQGALDTQYF	TGCAGTGCCCTCCCATCGGGACAGGGGGCGCTGGATACGCAGTATTTT
-	TRBD1	TRBV18	TRBJ2-2	CASSRNRGPNAGELFF	TGTGCCAGCTCACGGAACAGGGGACCTAACGCCGGGGAGCTGTTTTTT
many	-	TRBV20-1	TRBJ2-7	CSVTTGTGSYEQYF	TGCAGTGTTACCACAGGGACGGGGTCCTACGAGCAGTACTTC
-	-	TRBV21-1	TRBJ2-7	CASSKETGGNEQYF	TGTGCCAGCAGCAAGGAAACTGGGGGCAACGAGCAGTACTTC
-	TRBD1	TRBV5-1	TRBJ2-1	CASSKDRGRSYNEQFF	TGCGCCAGCAGCAAGGACAGGGGTCGCTCCTACAATGAGCAGTTCTTC
-	-	TRBV20-1	TRBJ2-3	CSAKQPPDTQYF	TGCAGTGCTAAGCAACCCCCAGATACGCAGTATTTT
-	TRBD2	TRBV20-1	TRBJ2-1	CSADPGTSHSNEQFF	TGCAGTGCTGATCCCGGGACTAGTCACTCCAATGAGCAGTTCTTC
-	-	TRBV2	TRBJ2-3	CASSAGSAGLGDTQYF	TGTGCCAGCAGTGCGGGGTCGGCTGGCCTCGGGGATACGCAGTATTTT
many	-	TRBV20-1	TRBJ1-5	CSAIAGVGGAQHF	TGCAGTGCTATTGCGGGGGTTGGGGGGGCCCAGCATTTT
-	-	TRBV12-3/TRBV12-4	TRBJ1-2	CASSLDEYGYTF	TGTGCCAGCAGTTTGGACGAGTATGGCTACACCTTC
many	-	TRBV4-1	TRBJ2-1	CASSPQYGSYNEQFF	TGCGCCAGCAGCCCGCAGTACGGCTCCTACAATGAGCAGTTCTTC
many	TRBD2	TRBV12-3/TRBV12-4	TRBJ2-1	CASSLDAGDEQFF	TGTGCCAGCAGTTTAGACGCGGGAGATGAGCAGTTCTTC
few	-	TRBV10-3	TRBJ2-5	CAISEPAARETQYF	TGTGCCATCAGTGAACCCGCGGCCCGGGAGACCCAGTACTTC
many	-	TRBV28	TRBJ1-2	CASRPFQGTGGNYGYTF	TGTGCCAGCAGGCCATTCCAGGGGACCGGTGGCAACTATGGCTACACCTTC
-	TRBD1	TRBV6-5	TRBJ2-3	CASSYGTGLDTQYF	TGTGCCAGCAGTTACGGGACAGGGCTAGATACGCAGTATTTT
few	-	TRBV5-1	TRBJ2-2	CASSPLRSTGELFF	TGCGCCAGCAGCCCCTTAAGAAGTACCGGGGAGCTGTTTTTT
many	-	TRBV24-1	TRBJ2-6	CATSDGGSGANVLTF	TGTGCCACCAGTGATGGGGGCTCTGGGGCCAACGTCCTGACTTTC
-	TRBD2	TRBV3-1	TRBJ2-3	CASSQVAGGFTDTQYF	TGTGCCAGCAGCCAAGTCGCGGGGGGCTTCACAGATACGCAGTATTTT
few	-	TRBV2	TRBJ1-2	CASNWPQPGYTF	TGTGCCAGCAACTGGCCCCAACCGGGCTACACCTTC
few	TRBD1	TRBV20-1	TRBJ2-7	CSAGDRREQYF	TGCAGTGCTGGGGACAGGCGCGAGCAGTACTTC
many	TRBD2	TRBV2	TRBJ2-1	CASSESLAGIFF	TGTGCCAGCAGTGAATCACTAGCGGGCATTTTCTTC
-	-	TRBV10-3	TRBJ2-3	CAIRRTGTGGHGDTQYF	TGTGCCATCAGACGAACAGGGACCGGGGGGCACGGAGATACGCAGTATTTT
-	TRBD1	TRBV12-3/TRBV12-4	TRBJ1-3	CASSLSGQGSGNTIYF	TGTGCCAGCAGTTTATCCGGACAGGGCTCTGGAAACACCATATATTTT
-	TRBD1	TRBV30	TRBJ1-5	CAWNQQQGWNQPQHF	TGTGCCTGGAACCAGCAACAGGGGTGGAATCAGCCCCAGCATTTT
few	TRBD1	TRBV3-1	TRBJ2-5	CASSHASRGQETQYF	TGTGCCAGCAGCCACGCCTCCAGGGGGCAAGAGACCCAGTACTTC
few	-	TRBV3-1	TRBJ2-5	CASSPRLRETQYF	TGTGCCAGCAGCCCCCGCCTCCGGGAGACCCAGTACTTC
-	TRBD2	TRBV20-1	TRBJ2-3	CSARSGGVLSTDTRYF	TGCAGTGCTAGGTCGGGGGGGGTACTGAGCACAGATACGCGGTATTTT
many	-	TRBV12-3/TRBV12-4	TRBJ1-1	CASSLDRRKAFF	TGTGCCAGCAGTTTGGACAGACGAAAAGCTTTCTTT
many	-	TRBV12-3/TRBV12-4	TRBJ2-5	CASSFLGSETQYF	TGTGCCAGCAGTTTCCTCGGCTCGGAGACCCAGTACTTC
-	-	TRBV10-3	TRBJ2-5	CAISLDKGETQYF	TGTGCCATCAGTCTAGATAAGGGAGAGACCCAGTACTTC
-	-	TRBV3-1	TRBJ2-7	CASRSTGHSYEQYF	TGTGCCAGCAGGAGTACGGGACACTCCTACGAGCAGTACTTC
-	-	TRBV6-1	TRBJ2-7	CASNRGPTSEQYF	TGTGCCAGCAACCGGGGGCCTACCTCCGAGCAGTACTTC
few	TRBD2	TRBV29-1	TRBJ2-7	CSVEDTTSGAYEQYF	TGCAGCGTTGAAGACACCACTAGCGGGGCCTACGAGCAGTACTTC